This entry lists 15 T cell receptor beta chains sequenced from one sample in a study of tumor-infiltrating lymphocytes in oesophageal squamous cell carcinoma. MiXCR, run by TCRdb on the PCR reads, gives a single entry per CDR3 protein. The sample lists roughly 7,000 distinct CDR3 sequences; roughly 14% were seen once. The source material was blood. The source of these receptors is a male donor with esophageal squamous cell carcinoma.

By frequency in the sample, this clonotype is medium-sized. The V gene is TRBV7-9, the J gene TRBJ2-7; tentative D call: TRBD2 (5 bases). Per germline, CDR1 SEHNR and CDR2 FQNEAQ (reference sequence). The CDR3 spans 14 residues. Trimming stripped 5 bases from V and 2 bases from J, with 13 bases between. The CDR3 loop is CASSRGREAYEQYF. In nucleotides, the CDR3 is TGTGCCAGCAGCCGAGGACGGGAAGCCTACGAGCAGTACTTC.

This clonotype was counted many times. V and J are TRBV6-1 and TRBJ2-1; D may match TRBD1 or TRBD2 (5 bases each). Germline assignment: CDR1 MNHNS and CDR2 SASEGT. The CDR3 consists of 13 residues. With 7 bases removed from V and 10 bases from J, the gap between germline ends came to 17 bases. CDR3 sequence reads: CASTREGTYEQFF. The CDR3 DNA sequence: TGTGCCAGCACCCGGGAAGGGACCTACGAGCAGTTCTTC.

This clonotype was detected many times. DNA of the CDR3: TGTGCCAGCAGCCCGGGGACAGGGGCGCAGCCCCAGCATTTT. Its protein is CASSPGTGAQPQHF. J is TRBJ1-5 and V is TRBV5-5; 10 bases line up with TRBD1. The CDR3 contains 14 residues. The junction had 5 bases not matched to a gene; V was cut back by 4 bases and J by 7 bases. Germline lookup yields CDR1 SGHKS and CDR2 YYEKEE (reference sequence).

This clonotype counts as medium-sized. The CDR3 loop is CASSHNWDPYNEQFF. DNA of the CDR3: TGTGCCAGCAGTCATAATTGGGACCCCTACAATGAGCAGTTCTTC. The chain links TRBV6-1 to TRBJ2-1; D is tentatively TRBD1 or TRBD2 (5 bases each). The CDR3 is made up of 15 amino acids. From germline, CDR1 is MNHNS and CDR2 SASEGT. Trimming left V 5 bases short and J 2 bases short, with 13 bases between.

This clonotype is judged medium-sized. The chain links TRBV7-8 to TRBJ1-2; TRBD1 matches 7 bases. Germline CDR1 reads SGHVS; CDR2 reads FQNEAQ. CDR3 length equals 18 residues. The J segment lost 0 bases and the V segment lost 5 bases, leaving 15 bases of the junction unmatched. As DNA, the CDR3 is TGTGCCAGCAGCATTAGAACAGGGGCGAACGCAGCTAACTATGGCTACACCTTC. This translates into CASSIRTGANAANYGYTF.

This clonotype is deemed medium-sized (0.01 to 0.1%). The chain is built from TRBV7-9 and TRBJ2-7; the match to TRBD2 covers 7 bases. This CDR3 spans 13 amino acids. The J segment lost 4 bases and the V segment lost 3 bases, leaving 3 bases of the junction unmatched. CDR1 is SEHNR and CDR2 is FQNEAQ in the germline V gene (reference sequence). CDR3 coding DNA: TGTGCCAGCAGCTTGGGGGGAGGGTACGAGCAGTACTTC. Its translation: CASSLGGGYEQYF.

By share of the sample, this clonotype is medium-sized. V gene TRBV6-6 combines with J gene TRBJ2-5; tentatively, D is TRBD2 (5 bases). From germline, CDR1 is MNHNY and CDR2 SVGAGI (reference sequence). The germline V and J ends were trimmed by 0 bases and 2 bases, with 7 bases remaining between them. This CDR3 has 14 amino acids. CDR3 sequence: CASSYSSGQETQYF. For the CDR3, the DNA is TGTGCCAGCAGTTACTCCAGCGGACAAGAGACCCAGTACTTC.

This clonotype was observed a handful of times. V is TRBV4-2 and J is TRBJ1-2, with a possible D match to TRBD1 (5 bases). The CDR3 sequence is 13 residues long. Germline-derived CDR1 and CDR2 are LGHNA and YNFKEQ. Trimming removed 5 bases at V and 8 bases at J, with 15 bases between. The CDR3 here is CASSSPSGKGYTF. The CDR3 nucleotides read TGTGCCAGCAGCTCCCCGTCAGGGAAGGGCTACACCTTC.

This clonotype was detected ten times or more. The chain couples TRBV28 to TRBJ2-5; the D gene is possibly TRBD1 (5 bases). V lost 7 bases, J lost 0 bases, and 9 bases lay in between. CDR3 length: 13 amino acids. Looked up from germline, CDR1 is MDHEN and CDR2 is SYDVKM. The CDR3 region is CASNRQYQETQYF. The CDR3 nucleotides read TGTGCCAGCAACCGACAGTACCAAGAGACCCAGTACTTC.

By share, this clonotype counts as medium-sized (0.01 to 0.1%). This sequence joins TRBV7-4 and TRBJ1-2; weak D call: TRBD1 (6 bases). Germline CDR1 is SGHVT and CDR2 is SQSDAQ. V shed 2 bases and J shed 1 base, with 8 bases lying between them. The CDR3 contains 14 residues. CDR3 loop: CASSLRTVNYGYTF. CDR3 nucleotides: TGTGCCAGCAGCTTAAGGACAGTTAACTATGGCTACACCTTC.

This clonotype was seen a handful of times. The missing conserved phenylalanine or tryptophan at the end of this CDR3 makes a read error likely. The DNA is omitted, as the CDR3 cannot be located on it reliably, and the CDR3 follows TCRdb's listing. The CDR3 loop reads CASSPTNRQGACTFGS. This chain joins TRBV7-2 and TRBJ2-1; TRBD1 reflects the table's D call only, with no check against the DNA. In germline, CDR1 is SGHTA, CDR2 FQGNSA. The CDR3 region is 16 residues in length, termini included.

In its sample, this clonotype was seen a few times. V and J are TRBV2 and TRBJ1-4; 8 bases are shared with TRBD1. V gave up 5 bases and J gave up 5 bases; unmatched junction bases: 4. Germline values: CDR1 SNHLY, CDR2 FYNNEI. This CDR3 has 14 residues. The CDR3 DNA sequence: TGTGCCAGCAGTTGGACAGGGCAGAATGAAAAACTGTTTTTT. It codes for CASSWTGQNEKLFF.

This clonotype has at least ten counts. This may come from a read error, since a much larger clone is one base off. The V and J genes are TRBV11-2 and TRBJ2-1; TRBD2 agrees at 8 bases. The J call may be mistaken, given a closer DNA end match to TRBJ2-7. This CDR3 comprises 18 residues. CDR1 and CDR2 (germline): SGHAT, FQNNGV. The CDR3 sequence is CASSLKMRKTGGYNEQYF. In nucleotides, the CDR3 is TGTGCCAGCAGCTTAAAGATGAGGAAAACGGGGGGGTACAATGAGCAGTACTTC.

The chain couples TRBV5-1 to TRBJ1-3, with 12 bases fitting TRBD1. The V gene's germline CDR1 is SGHRS and CDR2 YFSETQ. Unmatched junction bases numbered 4, after V lost 4 bases and J lost 5 bases. CDR3 length: 15 amino acids. The CDR3 DNA is TGCGCCAGCAGCAACGGGGACAGGGGGCGAAACACCATATATTTT. It codes for CASSNGDRGRNTIYF.

In the case of this clonotype: The missing conserved phenylalanine or tryptophan at the end of this CDR3 makes a read error likely. The DNA is left out, because the CDR3 cannot be placed on it with certainty; the CDR3 is given as TCRdb lists it. The rearrangement links TRBV7-6 to TRBJ2-7; TRBD2 is the table's D call and was not checked against the DNA. Germline V CDR1 and CDR2: SGHVS, FNYEAQ. 16 amino acids form the CDR3, both terminal residues included. The CDR3 region is CTSSPPGLAGVETEYC.